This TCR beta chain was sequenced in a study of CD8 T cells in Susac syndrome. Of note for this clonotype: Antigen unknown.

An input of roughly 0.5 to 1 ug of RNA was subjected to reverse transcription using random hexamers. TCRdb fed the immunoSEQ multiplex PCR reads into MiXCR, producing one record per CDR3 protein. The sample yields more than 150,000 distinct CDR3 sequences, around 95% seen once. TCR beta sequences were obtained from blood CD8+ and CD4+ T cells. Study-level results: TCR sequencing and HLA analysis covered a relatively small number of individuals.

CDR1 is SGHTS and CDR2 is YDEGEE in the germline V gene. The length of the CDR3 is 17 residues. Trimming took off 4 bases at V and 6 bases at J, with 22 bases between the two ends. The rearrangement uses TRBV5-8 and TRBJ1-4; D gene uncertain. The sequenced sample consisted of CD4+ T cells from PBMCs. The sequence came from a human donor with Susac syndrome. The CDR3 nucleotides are TGTGCCAGCAGCCAGGTTCTCGGGAGGGCGGCGGATGAAAAACTGTTTTTT. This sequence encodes CASSQVLGRAADEKLFF.